The 3 T cell receptor beta chains presented below share a single source sample, sequenced in a study of PD-L1 blockade in urothelial cancer. The table came from immunoSEQ multiplex PCR; TCRdb's copy has only in-frame clones and leaves some out. The sample has about 41,000 clones, 82% seen once. The sequences come from PBMCs, collected around atezolizumab (anti-PD-L1) treatment. The receptors were sampled from a man aged 55 to 70 with urothelial cancer.

CDR3 coding DNA: TGCGCCAGCAGCCAAGGCGGGCTAGCGGGGGTAGAAGAGACCCAGTACTTC. Its translation: CASSQGGLAGVEETQYF. V is TRBV4-1 and J is TRBJ2-5; 10 bases line up with TRBD2. CDR1 is MGHRA, CDR2 YSYEKL, per germline. This CDR3 spans 17 amino acids. J gave up 3 bases and V 1 base, and 8 bases lay outside the gene matches.

This rearrangement joins TRBV5-1 to TRBJ1-1; D is possibly TRBD1 (6 bases). The ends were cut back, 2 bases at V and 1 base at J, with 9 bases in the middle. There are 14 residues in the CDR3. CDR1 is SGHRS, CDR2 YFSETQ, per germline. CDR3 loop: CASSFGTPNTEAFF. In DNA, the CDR3 is TGCGCCAGCAGCTTTGGGACACCGAACACTGAAGCTTTCTTT.

The V and J genes are TRBV19 and TRBJ1-1; D is undetermined. The germline V gene has CDR1 LNHDA and CDR2 SQIVND (reference sequence). Trimming pared 3 bases from V and 7 bases from J, leaving 6 bases between. The CDR3 is 11 amino acids. CDR3 in amino acids: CASSIFHEAFF. CDR3 DNA: TGTGCCAGTAGTATTTTCCATGAAGCTTTCTTT.